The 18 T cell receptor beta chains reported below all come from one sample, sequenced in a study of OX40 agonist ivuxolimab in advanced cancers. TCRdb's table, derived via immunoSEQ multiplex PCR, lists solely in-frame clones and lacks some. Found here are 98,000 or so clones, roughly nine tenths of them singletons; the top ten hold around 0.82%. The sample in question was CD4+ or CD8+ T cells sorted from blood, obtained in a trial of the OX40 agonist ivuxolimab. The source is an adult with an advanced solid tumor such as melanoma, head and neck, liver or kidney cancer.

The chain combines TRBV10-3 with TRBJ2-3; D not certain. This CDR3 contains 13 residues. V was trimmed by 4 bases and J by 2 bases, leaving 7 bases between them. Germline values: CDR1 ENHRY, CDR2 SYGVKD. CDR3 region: CAISGGITDTQYF. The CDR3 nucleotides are TGTGCCATCAGTGGCGGTATCACAGATACGCAGTATTTT.

CDR3 region: CASSYSGQGAGYGYTF. CDR3 coding DNA: TGTGCCAGCAGTTACTCGGGACAGGGGGCTGGGTATGGCTACACCTTC. The chain has TRBV6-5 and TRBJ1-2; TRBD1 agrees at 12 bases. V lost 0 bases to trimming and J lost 5 bases; unmatched junction nucleotides: 4. The CDR3 extends over 16 amino acids. Germline-derived CDR1 and CDR2 are MNHEY and SVGAGI.

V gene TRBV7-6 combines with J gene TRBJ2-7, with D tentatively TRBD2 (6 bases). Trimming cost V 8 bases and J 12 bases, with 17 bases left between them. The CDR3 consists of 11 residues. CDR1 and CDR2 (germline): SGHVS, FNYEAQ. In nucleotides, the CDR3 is TGTGCCAGCCTCGGTCGAGGGGAGGTGTACGTC. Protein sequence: CASLGRGEVYV.

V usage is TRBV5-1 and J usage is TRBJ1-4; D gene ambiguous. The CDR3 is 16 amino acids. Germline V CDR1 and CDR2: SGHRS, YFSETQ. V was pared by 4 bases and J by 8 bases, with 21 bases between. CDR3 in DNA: TGCGCCAGCAGCCCCTCGTCGACCGCGCTCGGGGAAAAACTGTTTTTT. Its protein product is CASSPSSTALGEKLFF.

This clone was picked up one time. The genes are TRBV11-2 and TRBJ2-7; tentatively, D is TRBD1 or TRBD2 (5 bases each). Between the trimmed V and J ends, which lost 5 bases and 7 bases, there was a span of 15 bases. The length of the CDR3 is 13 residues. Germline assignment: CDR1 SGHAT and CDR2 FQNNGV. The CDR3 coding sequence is TGTGCCAGCAGCCCCCAGGGAGTGAGAGAGCAGTACTTC. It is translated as CASSPQGVREQYF.

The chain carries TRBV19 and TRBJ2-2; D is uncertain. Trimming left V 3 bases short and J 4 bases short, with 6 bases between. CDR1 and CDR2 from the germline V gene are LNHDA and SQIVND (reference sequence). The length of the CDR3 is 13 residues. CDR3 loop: CASSIGLTGELFF. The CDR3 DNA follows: TGTGCCAGTAGTATCGGCCTCACCGGGGAGCTGTTTTTT.

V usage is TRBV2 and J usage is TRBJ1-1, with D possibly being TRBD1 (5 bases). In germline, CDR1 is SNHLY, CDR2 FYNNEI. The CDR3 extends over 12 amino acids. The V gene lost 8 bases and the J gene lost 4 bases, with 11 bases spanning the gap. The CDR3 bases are TGTGCCAGCCAGGGAATTGTCACTGAAGCTTTCTTT. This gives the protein CASQGIVTEAFF. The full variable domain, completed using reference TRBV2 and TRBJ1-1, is EPEVTQTPSHQVTQMGQEVILRCVPISNHLYFYWYRQILGQKVEFLVSFYNNEISEKSEIFDDQFSVERPDGSNFTLKIRSTKLEDSAMYFCASQGIVTEAFFGQGTRLTVV.

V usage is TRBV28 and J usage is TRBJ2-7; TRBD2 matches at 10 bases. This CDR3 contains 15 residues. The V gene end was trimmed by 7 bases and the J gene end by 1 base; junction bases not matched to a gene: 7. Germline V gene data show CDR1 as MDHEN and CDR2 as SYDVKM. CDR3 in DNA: TGTGCCAGCAAACACACTAGCGGGACGTCCTACGAGCAGTACTTC. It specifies CASKHTSGTSYEQYF.

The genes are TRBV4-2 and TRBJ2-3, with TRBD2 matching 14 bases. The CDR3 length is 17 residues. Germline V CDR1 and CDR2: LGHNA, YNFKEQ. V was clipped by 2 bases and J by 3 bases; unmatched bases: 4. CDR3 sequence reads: CASSQFGTSGRTDTQYF. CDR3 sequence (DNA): TGTGCCAGCAGCCAATTCGGGACTAGCGGGAGAACAGATACGCAGTATTTT.

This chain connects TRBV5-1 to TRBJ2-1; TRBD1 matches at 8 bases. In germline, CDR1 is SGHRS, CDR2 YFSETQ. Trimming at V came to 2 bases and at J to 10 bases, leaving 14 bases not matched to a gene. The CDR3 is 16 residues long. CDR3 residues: CASSFTPGQGLGEQFF. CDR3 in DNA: TGCGCCAGCAGCTTCACCCCCGGACAGGGATTGGGGGAGCAGTTCTTC.

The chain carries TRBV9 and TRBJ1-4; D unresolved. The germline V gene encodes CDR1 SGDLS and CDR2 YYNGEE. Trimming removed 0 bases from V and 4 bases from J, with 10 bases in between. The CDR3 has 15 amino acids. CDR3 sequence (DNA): TGTGCCAGCAGCGTAGGAGGCCAGTTTAATGAAAAACTGTTTTTT. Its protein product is CASSVGGQFNEKLFF.

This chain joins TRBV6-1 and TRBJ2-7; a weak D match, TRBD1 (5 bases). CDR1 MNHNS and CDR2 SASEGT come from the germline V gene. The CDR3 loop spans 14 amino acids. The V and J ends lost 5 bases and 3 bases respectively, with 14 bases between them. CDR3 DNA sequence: TGTGCCAGCAGTCGGCAGGGCAGGTACTACGAGCAGTACTTC. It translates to CASSRQGRYYEQYF.

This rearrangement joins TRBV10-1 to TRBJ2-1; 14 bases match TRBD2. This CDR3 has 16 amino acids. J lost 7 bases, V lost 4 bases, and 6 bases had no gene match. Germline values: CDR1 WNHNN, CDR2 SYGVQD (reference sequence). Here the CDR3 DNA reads TGCGCCAGCAGTGGGGGACTAGCGGGAGCAGGGAATGAGCAGTTCTTC. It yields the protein CASSGGLAGAGNEQFF.

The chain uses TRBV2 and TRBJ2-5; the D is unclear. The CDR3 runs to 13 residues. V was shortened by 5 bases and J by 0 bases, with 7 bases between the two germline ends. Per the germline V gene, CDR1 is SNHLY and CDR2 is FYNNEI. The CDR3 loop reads CASSIGYQETQYF. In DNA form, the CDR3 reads TGTGCCAGCAGTATAGGGTACCAAGAGACCCAGTACTTC.

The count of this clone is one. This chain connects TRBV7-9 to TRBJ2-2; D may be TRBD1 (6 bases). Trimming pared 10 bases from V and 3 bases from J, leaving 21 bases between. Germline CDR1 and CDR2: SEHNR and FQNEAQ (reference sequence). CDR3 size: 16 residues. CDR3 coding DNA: TGTGCCATCCCCCCGCGAGGGGGAAGTCACACCGGGGAGCTGTTTTTT. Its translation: CAIPPRGGSHTGELFF.

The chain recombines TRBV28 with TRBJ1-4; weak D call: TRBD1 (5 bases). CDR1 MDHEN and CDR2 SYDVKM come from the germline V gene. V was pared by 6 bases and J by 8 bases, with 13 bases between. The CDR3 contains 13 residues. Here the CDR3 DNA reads TGTGCCAGCAGGAGAGGGACTGAGGAAAAACTGTTTTTT. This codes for CASRRGTEEKLFF. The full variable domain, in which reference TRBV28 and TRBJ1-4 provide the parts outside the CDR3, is DVKVTQSSRYLVKRTGEKVFLECVQDMDHENMFWYRQDPGLGLRLIYFSYDVKMKEKGDIPEGYSVSREKKERFSLILESASTNQTSMYLCASRRGTEEKLFFGSGTQLSVL.

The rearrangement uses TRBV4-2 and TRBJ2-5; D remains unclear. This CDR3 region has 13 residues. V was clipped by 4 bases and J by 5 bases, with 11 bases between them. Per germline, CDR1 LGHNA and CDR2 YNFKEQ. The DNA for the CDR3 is TGTGCCAGCAGCCCAGACCACTCGGAGACCCAGTACTTC. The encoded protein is CASSPDHSETQYF.

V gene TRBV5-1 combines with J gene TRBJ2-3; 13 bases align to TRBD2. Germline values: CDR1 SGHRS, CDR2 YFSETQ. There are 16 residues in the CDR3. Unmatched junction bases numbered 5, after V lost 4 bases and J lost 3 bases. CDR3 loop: CASSSATSGRTDTQYF. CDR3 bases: TGCGCCAGCAGCAGTGCGACTAGCGGGAGGACAGATACGCAGTATTTT.